This T cell receptor beta chain derives from a study of T cells in localized non-small cell lung cancer. The CDR3 runs 15 residues. The germline V gene has CDR1 MGHRA and CDR2 YSYEKL. The J segment lost 0 bases and the V segment lost 0 bases, leaving 1 base of the junction unmatched. In this sample, this clone turned up once. The antigen is undetermined. Study observations and caveats: Sequencing covered just one tumor region, so heterogeneity cannot be ruled out.

The table came from immunoSEQ multiplex PCR; TCRdb's copy has only in-frame clones and leaves some out. The sample shows about 70,000 clones, roughly 83% of them seen only once. Sequencing was performed on peripheral blood, taken before any cancer treatment. This chain uses TRBV4-1 with TRBJ1-2, with 7 bases that match TRBD1. The sequence was collected from a female donor at least 60 years old with stage I lung adenocarcinoma. The CDR3 region has the DNA TGCGCCAGCAGCCAAGACAGGGGGACTAACTATGGCTACACCTTC. Its translation is CASSQDRGTNYGYTF.